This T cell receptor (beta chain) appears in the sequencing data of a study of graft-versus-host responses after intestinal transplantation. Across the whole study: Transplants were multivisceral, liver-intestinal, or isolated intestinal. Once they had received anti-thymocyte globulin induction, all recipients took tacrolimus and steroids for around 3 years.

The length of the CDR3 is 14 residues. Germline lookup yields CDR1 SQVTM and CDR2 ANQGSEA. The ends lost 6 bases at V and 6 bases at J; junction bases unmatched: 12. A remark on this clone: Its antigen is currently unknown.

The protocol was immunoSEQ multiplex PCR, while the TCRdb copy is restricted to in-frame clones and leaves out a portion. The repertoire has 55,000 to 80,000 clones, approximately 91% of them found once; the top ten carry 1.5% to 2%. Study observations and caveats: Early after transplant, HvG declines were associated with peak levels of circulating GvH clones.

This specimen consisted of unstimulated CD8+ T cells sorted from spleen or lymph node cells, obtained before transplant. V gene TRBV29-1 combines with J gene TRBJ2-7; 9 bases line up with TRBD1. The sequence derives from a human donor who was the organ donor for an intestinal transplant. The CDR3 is CSVDRDREGGEQYF. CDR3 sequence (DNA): TGCAGCGTCGACCGGGACAGGGAAGGAGGCGAGCAGTACTTC.